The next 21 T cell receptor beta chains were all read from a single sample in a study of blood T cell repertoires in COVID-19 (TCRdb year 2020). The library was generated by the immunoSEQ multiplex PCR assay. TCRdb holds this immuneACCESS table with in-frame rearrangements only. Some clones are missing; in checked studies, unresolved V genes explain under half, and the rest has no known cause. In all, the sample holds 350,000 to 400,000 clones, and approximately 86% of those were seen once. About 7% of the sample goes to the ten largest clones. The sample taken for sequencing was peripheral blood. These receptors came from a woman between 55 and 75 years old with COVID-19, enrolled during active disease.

The DNA of the CDR3 is TGCAGTGCTAGGACAGGGAGGGGCTACACCTTC. As protein: CSARTGRGYTF. The V gene is TRBV20-1, the J gene TRBJ1-2; 7 positions match TRBD1. The germline gives CDR1 DFQATT, CDR2 SNEGSKA (reference sequence). The CDR3 runs 11 residues. V trimming: 3 bases; J trimming: 8 bases; junction bases outside the gene matches: 3.

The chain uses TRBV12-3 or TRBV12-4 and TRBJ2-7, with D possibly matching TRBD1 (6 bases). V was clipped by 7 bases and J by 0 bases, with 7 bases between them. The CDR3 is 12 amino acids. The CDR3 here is CASTTGSYEQYF. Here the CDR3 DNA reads TGTGCCAGCACGACAGGCTCCTACGAGCAGTACTTC.

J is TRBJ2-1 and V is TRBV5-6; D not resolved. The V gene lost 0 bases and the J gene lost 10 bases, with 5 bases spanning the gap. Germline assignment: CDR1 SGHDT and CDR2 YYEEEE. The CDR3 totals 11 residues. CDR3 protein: CASSLALEQFF. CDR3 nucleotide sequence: TGTGCCAGCAGCTTGGCGTTGGAGCAGTTCTTC.

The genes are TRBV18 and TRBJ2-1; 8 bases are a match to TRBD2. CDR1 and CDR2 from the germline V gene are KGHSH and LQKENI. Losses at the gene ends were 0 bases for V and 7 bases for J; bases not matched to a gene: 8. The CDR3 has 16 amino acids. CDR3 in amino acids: CASSPPKTGGPNEQFF. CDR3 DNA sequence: TGTGCCAGCTCACCACCGAAAACGGGGGGGCCAAATGAGCAGTTCTTC.

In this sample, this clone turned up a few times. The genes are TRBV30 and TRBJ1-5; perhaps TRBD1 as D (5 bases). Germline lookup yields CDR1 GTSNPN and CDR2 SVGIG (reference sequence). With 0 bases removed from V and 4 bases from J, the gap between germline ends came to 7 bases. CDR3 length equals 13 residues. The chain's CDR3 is CAWSVEGNQPQHF. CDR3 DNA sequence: TGTGCCTGGAGTGTGGAGGGGAATCAGCCCCAGCATTTT. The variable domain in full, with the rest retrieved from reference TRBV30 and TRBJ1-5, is SQTIHQWPATLVQPVGSPLSLECTVEGTSNPNLYWYRQAAGRGLQLLFYSVGIGQISSEVPQNLSASRPQDRQFILSSKKLLLSDSGFYLCAWSVEGNQPQHFGDGTRLSIL.

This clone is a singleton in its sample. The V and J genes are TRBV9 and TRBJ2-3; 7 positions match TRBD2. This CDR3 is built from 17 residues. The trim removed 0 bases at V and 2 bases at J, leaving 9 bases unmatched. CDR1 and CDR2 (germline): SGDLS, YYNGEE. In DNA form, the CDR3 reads TGTGCCAGCAGCGTAGACCCCCCGGGGGGAAACACAGATACGCAGTATTTT. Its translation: CASSVDPPGGNTDTQYF.

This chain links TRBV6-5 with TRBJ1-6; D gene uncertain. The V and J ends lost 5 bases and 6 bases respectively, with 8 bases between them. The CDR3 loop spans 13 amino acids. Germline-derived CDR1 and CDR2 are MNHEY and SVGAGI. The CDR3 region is CASSTTGNSPLHF. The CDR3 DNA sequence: TGTGCCAGCAGTACTACTGGTAATTCACCCCTCCACTTT.

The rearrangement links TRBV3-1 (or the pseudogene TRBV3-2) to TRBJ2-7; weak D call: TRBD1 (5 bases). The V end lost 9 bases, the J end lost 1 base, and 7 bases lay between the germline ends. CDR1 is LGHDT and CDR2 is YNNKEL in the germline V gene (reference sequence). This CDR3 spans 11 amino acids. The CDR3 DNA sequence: TGTGCCAGTAGACAGTCCTACGAGCAGTACTTC. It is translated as CASRQSYEQYF.

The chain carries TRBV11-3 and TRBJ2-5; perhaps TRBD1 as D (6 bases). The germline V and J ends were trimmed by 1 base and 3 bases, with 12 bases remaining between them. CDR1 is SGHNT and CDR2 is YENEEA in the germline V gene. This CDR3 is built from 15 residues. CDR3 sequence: CASSLVQQGEETQYF. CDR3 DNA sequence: TGTGCCAGCAGCTTAGTTCAACAGGGCGAAGAGACCCAGTACTTC.

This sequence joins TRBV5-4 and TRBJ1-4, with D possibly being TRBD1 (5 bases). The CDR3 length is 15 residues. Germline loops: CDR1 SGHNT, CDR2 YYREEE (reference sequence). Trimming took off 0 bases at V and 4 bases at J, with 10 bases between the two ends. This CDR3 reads CASSLGGGNNEKLFF. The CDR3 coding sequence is TGTGCCAGCAGCTTGGGCGGGGGGAATAATGAAAAACTGTTTTTT. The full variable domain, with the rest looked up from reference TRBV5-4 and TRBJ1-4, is ETGVTQSPTHLIKTRGQQVTLRCSSQSGHNTVSWYQQALGQGPQFIFQYYREEENGRGNFPPRFSGLQFPNYSSELNVNALELDDSALYLCASSLGGGNNEKLFFGSGTQLSVL.

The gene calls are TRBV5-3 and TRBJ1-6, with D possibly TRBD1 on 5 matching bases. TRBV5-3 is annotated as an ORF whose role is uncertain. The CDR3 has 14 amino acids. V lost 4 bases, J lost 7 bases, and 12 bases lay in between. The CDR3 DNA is TGTGCCAGAAGCAGCCCCAGGGTCAATTCACCCCTCCACTTT. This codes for CARSSPRVNSPLHF.

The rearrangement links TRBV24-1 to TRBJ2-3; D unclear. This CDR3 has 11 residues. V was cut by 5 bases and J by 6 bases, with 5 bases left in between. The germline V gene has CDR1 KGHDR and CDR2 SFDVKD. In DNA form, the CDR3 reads TGTGCCACCAGTGCCAGGGATACGCAGTATTTT. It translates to CATSARDTQYF.

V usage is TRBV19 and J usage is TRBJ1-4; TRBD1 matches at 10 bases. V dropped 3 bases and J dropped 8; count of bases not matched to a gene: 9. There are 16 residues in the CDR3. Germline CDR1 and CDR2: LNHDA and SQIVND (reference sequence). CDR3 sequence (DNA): TGTGCCAGTAGTATCGGACAGGGGGGTTTGAGGGAAAAACTGTTTTTT. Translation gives CASSIGQGGLREKLFF.

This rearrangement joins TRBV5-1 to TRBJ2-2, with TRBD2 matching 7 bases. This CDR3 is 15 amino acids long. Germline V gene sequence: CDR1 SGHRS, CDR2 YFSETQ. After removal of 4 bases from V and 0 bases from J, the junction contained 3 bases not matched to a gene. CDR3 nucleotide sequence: TGCGCCAGCAGCCCCGGGGGGACGAACACCGGGGAGCTGTTTTTT. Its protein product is CASSPGGTNTGELFF.

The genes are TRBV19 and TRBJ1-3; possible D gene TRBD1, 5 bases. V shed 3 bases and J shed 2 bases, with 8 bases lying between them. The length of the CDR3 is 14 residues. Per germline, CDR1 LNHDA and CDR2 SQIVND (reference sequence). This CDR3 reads CASSIRRAGNTIYF. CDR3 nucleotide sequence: TGTGCCAGTAGTATCCGCAGGGCTGGAAACACCATATATTTT. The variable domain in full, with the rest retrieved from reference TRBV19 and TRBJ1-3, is DGGITQSPKYLFRKEGQNVTLSCEQNLNHDAMYWYRQDPGQGLRLIYYSQIVNDFQKGDIAEGYSVSREKKESFPLTVTSAQKNPTAFYLCASSIRRAGNTIYFGEGSWLTVV.

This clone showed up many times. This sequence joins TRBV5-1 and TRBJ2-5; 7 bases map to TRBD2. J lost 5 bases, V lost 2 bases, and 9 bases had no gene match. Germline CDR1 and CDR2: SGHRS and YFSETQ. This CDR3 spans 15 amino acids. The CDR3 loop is CASSLSGTEGETQYF. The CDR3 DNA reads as TGCGCCAGCAGCTTAAGCGGGACGGAGGGGGAGACCCAGTACTTC.

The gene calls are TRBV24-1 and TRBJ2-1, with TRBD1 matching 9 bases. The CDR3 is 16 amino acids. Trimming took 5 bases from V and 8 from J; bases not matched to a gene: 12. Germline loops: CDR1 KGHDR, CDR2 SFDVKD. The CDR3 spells CATSAASGTGYYEQFF. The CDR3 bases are TGTGCCACCAGTGCCGCCTCCGGGACAGGGTACTATGAGCAGTTCTTC.

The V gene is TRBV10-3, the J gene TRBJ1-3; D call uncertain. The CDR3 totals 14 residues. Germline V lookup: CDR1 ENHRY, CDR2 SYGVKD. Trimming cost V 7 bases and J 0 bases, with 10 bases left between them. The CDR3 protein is CAITADTSGNTIYF. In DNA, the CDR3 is TGTGCCATCACTGCTGACACCTCTGGAAACACCATATATTTT.

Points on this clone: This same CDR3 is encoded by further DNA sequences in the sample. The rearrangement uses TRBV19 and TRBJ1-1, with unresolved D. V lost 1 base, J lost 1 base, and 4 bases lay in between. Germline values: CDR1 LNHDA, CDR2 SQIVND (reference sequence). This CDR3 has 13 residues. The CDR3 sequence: CASSIGQNTEAFF. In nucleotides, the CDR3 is TGTGCCAGTAGTATAGGACAGAACACTGAAGCTTTCTTT.

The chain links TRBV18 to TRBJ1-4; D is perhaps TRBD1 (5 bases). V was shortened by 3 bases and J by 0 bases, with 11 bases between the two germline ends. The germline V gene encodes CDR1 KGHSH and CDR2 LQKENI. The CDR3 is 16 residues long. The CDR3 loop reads CASSPAGVATNEKLFF. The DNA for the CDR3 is TGTGCCAGCTCACCGGCGGGGGTTGCAACTAATGAAAAACTGTTTTTT.

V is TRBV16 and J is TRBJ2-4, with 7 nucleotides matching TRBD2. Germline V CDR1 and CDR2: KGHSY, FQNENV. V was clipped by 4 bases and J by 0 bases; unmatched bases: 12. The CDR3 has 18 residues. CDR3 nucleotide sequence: TGTGCCAGCAGCCGACCAATCCTAGCGGACCTAGCCAAAAACATTCAGTACTTC. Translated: CASSRPILADLAKNIQYF.